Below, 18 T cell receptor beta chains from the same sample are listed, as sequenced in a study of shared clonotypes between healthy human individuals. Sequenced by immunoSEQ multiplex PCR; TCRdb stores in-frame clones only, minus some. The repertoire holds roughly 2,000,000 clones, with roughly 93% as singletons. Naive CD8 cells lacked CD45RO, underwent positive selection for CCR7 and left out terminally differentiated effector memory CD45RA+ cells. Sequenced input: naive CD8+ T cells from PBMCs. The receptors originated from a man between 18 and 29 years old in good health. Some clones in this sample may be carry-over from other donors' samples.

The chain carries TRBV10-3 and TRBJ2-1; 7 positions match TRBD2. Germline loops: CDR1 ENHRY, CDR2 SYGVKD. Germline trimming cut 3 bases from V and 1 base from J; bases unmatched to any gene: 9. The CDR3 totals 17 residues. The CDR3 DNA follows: TGTGCCATCAGTGATACCGTGGGAGGGGTATCCTACAATGAGCAGTTCTTC. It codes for CAISDTVGGVSYNEQFF.

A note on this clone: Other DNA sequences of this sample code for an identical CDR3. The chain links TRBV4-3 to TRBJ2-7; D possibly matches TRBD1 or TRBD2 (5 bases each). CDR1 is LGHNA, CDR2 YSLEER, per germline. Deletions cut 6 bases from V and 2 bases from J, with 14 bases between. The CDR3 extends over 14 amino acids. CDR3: CASSPGRGPYEQYF. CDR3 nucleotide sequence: TGCGCCAGCAGTCCCGGACGGGGCCCCTACGAGCAGTACTTC.

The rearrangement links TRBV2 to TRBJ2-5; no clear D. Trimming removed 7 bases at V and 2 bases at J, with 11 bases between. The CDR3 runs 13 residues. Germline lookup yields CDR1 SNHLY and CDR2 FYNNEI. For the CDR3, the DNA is TGTGCCAGCACCCGGACGCTACAAGAGACCCAGTACTTC. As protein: CASTRTLQETQYF.

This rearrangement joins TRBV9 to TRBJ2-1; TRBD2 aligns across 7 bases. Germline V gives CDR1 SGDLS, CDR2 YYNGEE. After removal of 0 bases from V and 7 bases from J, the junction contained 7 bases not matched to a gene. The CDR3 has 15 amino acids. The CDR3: CASSVELAFGNEQFF. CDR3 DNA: TGTGCCAGCAGCGTAGAACTAGCGTTTGGGAATGAGCAGTTCTTC.

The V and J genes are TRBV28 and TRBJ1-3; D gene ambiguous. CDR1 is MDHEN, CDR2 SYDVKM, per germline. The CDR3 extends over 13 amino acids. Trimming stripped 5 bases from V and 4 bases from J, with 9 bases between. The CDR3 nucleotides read TGTGCCAGCAGTCCCTTAGGGGGAAACACCATATATTTT. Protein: CASSPLGGNTIYF.

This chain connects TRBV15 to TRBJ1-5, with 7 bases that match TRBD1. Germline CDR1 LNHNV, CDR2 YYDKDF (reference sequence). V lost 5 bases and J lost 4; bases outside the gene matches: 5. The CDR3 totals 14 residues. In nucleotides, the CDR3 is TGTGCCACCAGCGGCGACAGGGAAAATCAGCCCCAGCATTTT. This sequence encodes CATSGDRENQPQHF.

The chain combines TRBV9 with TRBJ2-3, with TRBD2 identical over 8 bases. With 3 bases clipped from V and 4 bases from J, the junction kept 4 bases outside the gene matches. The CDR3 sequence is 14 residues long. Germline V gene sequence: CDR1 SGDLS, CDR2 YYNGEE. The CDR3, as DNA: TGTGCCAGCAGCGCCCGGGGGGGGCCAGATACGCAGTATTTT. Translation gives CASSARGGPDTQYF.

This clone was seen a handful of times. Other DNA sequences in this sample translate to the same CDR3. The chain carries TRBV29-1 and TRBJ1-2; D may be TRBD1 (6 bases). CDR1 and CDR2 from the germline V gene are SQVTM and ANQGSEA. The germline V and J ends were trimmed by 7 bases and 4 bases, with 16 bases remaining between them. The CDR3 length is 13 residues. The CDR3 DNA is TGCAGCGCCCTGGGAGGGGGTAGCTATGGCTACACCTTC. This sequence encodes CSALGGGSYGYTF.

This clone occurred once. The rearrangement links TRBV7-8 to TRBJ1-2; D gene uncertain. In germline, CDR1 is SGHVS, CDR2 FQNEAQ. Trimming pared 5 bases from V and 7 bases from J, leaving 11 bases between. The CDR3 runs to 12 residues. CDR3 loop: CASSPRASGYTF. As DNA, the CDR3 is TGTGCCAGCAGCCCCCGCGCTAGTGGCTACACCTTC.

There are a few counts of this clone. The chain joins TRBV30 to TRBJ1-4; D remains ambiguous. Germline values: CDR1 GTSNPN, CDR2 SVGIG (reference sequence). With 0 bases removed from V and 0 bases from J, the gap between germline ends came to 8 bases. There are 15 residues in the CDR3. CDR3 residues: CAWSVPGATNEKLFF. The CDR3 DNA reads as TGTGCCTGGAGTGTTCCGGGAGCAACTAATGAAAAACTGTTTTTT.

DNA for the CDR3: TGCGCCAGCAGCCCCCACCGTCAGTGGTACGAGCAGTACTTC. Its translation: CASSPHRQWYEQYF. This chain uses TRBV5-1 with TRBJ2-7; the D is unclear. V lost 4 bases to trimming and J lost 4 bases, with 15 bases between them. Germline V gene data show CDR1 as SGHRS and CDR2 as YFSETQ. This CDR3 is 14 amino acids long.

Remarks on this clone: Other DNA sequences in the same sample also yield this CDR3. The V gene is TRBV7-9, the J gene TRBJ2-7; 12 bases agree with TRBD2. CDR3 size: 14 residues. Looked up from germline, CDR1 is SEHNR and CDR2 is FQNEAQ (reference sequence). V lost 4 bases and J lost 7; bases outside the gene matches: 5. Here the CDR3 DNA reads TGTGCCAGCAGCTCTACTAGCGGGAGGTGGGAGCAGTACTTC. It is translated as CASSSTSGRWEQYF.

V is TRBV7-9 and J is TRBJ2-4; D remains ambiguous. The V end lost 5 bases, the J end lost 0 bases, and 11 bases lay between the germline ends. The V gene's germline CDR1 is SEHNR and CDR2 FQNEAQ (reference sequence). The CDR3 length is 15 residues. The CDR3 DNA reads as TGTGCCAGCAGCGGTACTTGGCTAGCCAAAAACATTCAGTACTTC. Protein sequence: CASSGTWLAKNIQYF.

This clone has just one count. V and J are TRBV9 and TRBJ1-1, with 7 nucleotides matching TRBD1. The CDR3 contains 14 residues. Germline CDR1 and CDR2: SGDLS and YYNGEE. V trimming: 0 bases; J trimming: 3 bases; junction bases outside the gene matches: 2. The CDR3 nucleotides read TGTGCCAGCAGCGTAGAGGGACAGTACACTGAAGCTTTCTTT. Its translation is CASSVEGQYTEAFF.

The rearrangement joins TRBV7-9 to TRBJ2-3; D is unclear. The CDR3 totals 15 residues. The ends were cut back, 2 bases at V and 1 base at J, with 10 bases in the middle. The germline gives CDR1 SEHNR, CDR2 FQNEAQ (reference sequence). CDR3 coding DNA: TGTGCCAGCAGCTTATTCGCTGGCGGCACAGATACGCAGTATTTT. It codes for CASSLFAGGTDTQYF.

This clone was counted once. The DNA of the CDR3 is TGTGCCAGCAGCTTTTCGACTAGCTCCAGGAATGAGCAGTTCTTC. It codes for CASSFSTSSRNEQFF. The chain combines TRBV7-6 with TRBJ2-1, with 7 bases lining up with TRBD2. From germline, CDR1 is SGHVS and CDR2 FNYEAQ. J lost 7 bases, V lost 3 bases, and 9 bases had no gene match. The CDR3 runs to 15 residues.

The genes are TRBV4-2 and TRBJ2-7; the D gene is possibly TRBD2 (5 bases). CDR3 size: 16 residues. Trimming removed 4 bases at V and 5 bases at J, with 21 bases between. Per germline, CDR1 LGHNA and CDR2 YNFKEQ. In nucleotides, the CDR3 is TGTGCCAGCAGCCCGCGCGGCCGGGAACTCGCTAACGAGCAGTACTTC. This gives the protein CASSPRGRELANEQYF.

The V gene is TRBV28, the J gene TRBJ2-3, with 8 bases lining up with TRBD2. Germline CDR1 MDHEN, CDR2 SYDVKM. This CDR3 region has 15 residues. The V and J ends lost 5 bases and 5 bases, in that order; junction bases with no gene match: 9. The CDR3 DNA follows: TGTGCCAGCAGTATAACAGGACTAGCAGGAGATACGCAGTATTTT. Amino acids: CASSITGLAGDTQYF. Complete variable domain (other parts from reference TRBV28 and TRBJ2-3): DVKVTQSSRYLVKRTGEKVFLECVQDMDHENMFWYRQDPGLGLRLIYFSYDVKMKEKGDIPEGYSVSREKKERFSLILESASTNQTSMYLCASSITGLAGDTQYFGPGTRLTVL.